The rows below give T cell receptor beta chains drawn from one sample of a study of blood T cells in healthy people across ages. TCRdb fed the 5' RACE reads into MiXCR, producing one record per CDR3 protein. The data hold some 1,500,000 distinct CDR3 sequences, with about 45% observed a single time. The sequenced sample was blood. These receptors came from a woman between 18 and 29 years old in good health. Each CDR3 is given with its conserved first and last residue. Fields, in order: CDR3 length, D gene, J gene, V gene, clone size, CDR3 protein, CDR3 DNA. The D gene is left open where the match is weak. Size is omitted from some rows. Given values are once, few, many or a class for expanded clones.

14 NA TRBJ2-5 TRBV27 NA CASSRREGRETQYF TGTGCCAGCAGTCGTAGAGAGGGGCGAGAGACCCAGTACTTC
12 NA TRBJ1-2 TRBV20-1 NA CSARGQGCGYTF TGCAGTGCTAGAGGCCAGGGGTGTGGCTACACCTTC
13 NA TRBJ1-2 TRBV5-6 NA CASSPASGYGYTF TGTGCCAGCAGCCCGGCAAGCGGCTATGGCTACACCTTC
17 TRBD2 TRBJ2-1 TRBV7-8 NA CASSALAGGLMYNEQFF TGTGCCAGCAGCGCCCTAGCGGGAGGGCTTATGTACAATGAGCAGTTCTTC
15 TRBD2 TRBJ2-1 TRBV7-2 NA CASSFRTSEGNEQFF TGTGCCAGCAGCTTCCGGACTAGCGAAGGCAATGAGCAGTTCTTC
14 TRBD2 TRBJ2-3 TRBV30 NA CAWGGTSSTDTQYF TGTGCCTGGGGGGGGACTAGCAGCACAGATACGCAGTATTTT
16 NA TRBJ2-5 TRBV28 NA CASRTYPGLTDNEQYF TGTGCCAGCCGAACCTATCCGGGACTTACGGACAATGAGCAGTACTTC
15 NA TRBJ2-7 TRBV9 NA CASSAPLRGYNEQYF TGTGCCAGCAGCGCCCCTCTTCGGGGGTACAATGAGCAGTACTTC
12 TRBD1 TRBJ1-1 TRBV20-1 NA CSVRDRGFEAFF TGCAGTGTTCGGGACAGGGGCTTTGAAGCTTTCTTT
15 NA TRBJ1-4 TRBV4-1 few CASRRGGGATEKLFF TGCGCCAGCAGGCGTGGCGGAGGGGCCACTGAAAAACTGTTTTTT
19 NA TRBJ2-1 TRBV28 NA CASMPHPQRTFGSYNEQFF TGTGCCAGCATGCCCCACCCCCAGCGGACATTTGGCTCCTACAATGAGCAGTTCTTC
14 NA TRBJ1-3 TRBV28 NA CASSFFSPGNTIYF TGTGCCAGCAGTTTCTTCAGCCCTGGAAACACCATATATTTT
18 TRBD2 TRBJ2-7 TRBV7-9 NA CASSLVGTSGDSSYEQYF TGTGCCAGCAGCTTAGTAGGGACTAGCGGGGACAGCTCCTACGAGCAGTACTTC
17 NA TRBJ1-5 TRBV4-2 NA CASSQGGVGTIDQPQHF TGTGCCAGCAGCCAAGGGGGGGTAGGGACAATAGATCAGCCCCAGCATTTT
15 TRBD1 TRBJ1-4 TRBV4-1 few CASSYTGTGPEKLFF TGCGCCAGCAGCTACACCGGGACAGGGCCCGAAAAACTGTTTTTT
14 NA TRBJ1-2 TRBV4-1 few CASSQGQAWCGYTF TGCGCCAGCAGCCAAGGACAGGCGTGGTGCGGCTACACCTTC
16 TRBD2 TRBJ2-7 TRBV2 few CASSEGPAGGSYEQYF TGTGCCAGCAGTGAAGGACCAGCGGGGGGCTCCTACGAGCAGTACTTC
15 TRBD1 TRBJ2-4 TRBV20-1 NA CSARGQGTTRNIQYF TGCAGTGCCCGTGGACAGGGAACTACAAGGAACATTCAGTACTTC
17 TRBD1 TRBJ1-5 TRBV20-1 once CSARFIDRAAFNQPQHF TGCAGTGCTAGATTTATCGACAGGGCAGCCTTCAATCAGCCCCAGCATTTT
15 TRBD2 TRBJ2-7 TRBV28 NA CASSTRTSGAYEQYF TGTGCCAGCAGTACTAGGACTAGCGGGGCCTACGAGCAGTACTTC
14 NA TRBJ2-1 TRBV10-3 NA CAISERPIDNEQFF TGTGCCATCAGTGAGAGGCCTATAGACAATGAGCAGTTCTTC
13 NA TRBJ2-1 TRBV15 NA CATSRVGVDEQFF TGTGCCACCAGCAGAGTAGGGGTAGACGAGCAGTTCTTC
16 NA TRBJ2-2 TRBV5-1 NA CASSLGRLQNTGELFF TGCGCCAGCAGCTTGGGCAGACTACAGAACACCGGGGAGCTGTTTTTT
15 NA TRBJ2-1 TRBV4-1 NA CASSQEGAQYNEQFF TGCGCCAGCAGCCAAGAGGGGGCGCAGTACAATGAGCAGTTCTTC
14 TRBD1 TRBJ2-7 TRBV2 NA CASRGGQGFREQYF TGTGCCAGCAGGGGGGGACAGGGGTTTCGCGAGCAGTACTTC
16 NA TRBJ1-5 TRBV12-5 few CASGLVDGGMDQPQHF TGTGCTAGTGGTTTGGTGGATGGGGGCATGGATCAGCCCCAGCATTTT
14 NA TRBJ2-7 TRBV3-1 NA CASSQVWGKGEQYF TGTGCCAGCAGCCAAGTCTGGGGGAAGGGCGAGCAGTACTTC
17 NA TRBJ1-1 TRBV11-2 once CASSWLRGGAADTEAFF TGTGCCAGCAGCTGGCTACGGGGGGGCGCGGCGGACACTGAAGCTTTCTTT
16 TRBD1 TRBJ2-7 TRBV15 NA CATSTYRDRFPYEQYF TGTGCCACCAGCACATACAGGGACAGGTTCCCCTACGAGCAGTACTTC
14 NA TRBJ1-2 TRBV25-1 once CASSVFAGDYGYTF TGTGCCAGCAGTGTTTTTGCAGGGGACTATGGCTACACCTTC
16 NA TRBJ2-2 TRBV7-2 NA CASSFMGLDTTGELFF TGTGCCAGCAGCTTCATGGGTCTAGACACGACCGGGGAGCTGTTTTTT
16 NA TRBJ2-7 TRBV6-2/TRBV6-3 NA CASRKGTSRTYTEQYF TGTGCCAGTCGTAAAGGCACTAGCAGAACCTACACTGAGCAGTACTTC
14 NA TRBJ2-3 TRBV9 NA CASSVDSQGDAQYF TGTGCCAGCAGCGTAGATTCTCAGGGAGATGCGCAGTATTTT
14 NA TRBJ1-4 TRBV6-5 NA CASRKRATNEKLFF TGTGCCAGCCGAAAGCGAGCAACTAATGAAAAACTGTTTTTT
12 NA TRBJ2-3 TRBV7-2 few CASSALLPPQYF TGTGCCAGCAGCGCCCTCCTCCCTCCGCAGTATTTT
15 NA TRBJ2-3 TRBV7-2 NA CASSLELAQGDTQYF TGTGCCAGCAGCTTAGAACTAGCGCAGGGGGATACGCAGTATTTT
15 NA TRBJ2-3 TRBV12-3/TRBV12-4 NA CASSAPARGSDTQYF TGTGCCAGCAGCGCACCAGCCCGGGGCTCAGATACGCAGTATTTT
13 NA TRBJ1-1 TRBV27 NA CGSGREFWTEAFF TGTGGCAGCGGGAGGGAATTTTGGACTGAAGCTTTCTTT
16 NA TRBJ1-2 TRBV29-1 NA CSVGPGHRDNNYGYTF TGCAGCGTTGGCCCAGGCCACCGGGACAATAACTATGGCTACACCTTC
16 NA TRBJ2-6 TRBV3-1 NA CASSQDRVSGANVLTF TGTGCCAGCAGCCAAGATAGGGTCTCTGGGGCCAACGTCCTGACTTTC
16 NA TRBJ2-3 TRBV4-1 NA CASSQGLVVRTDTQYF TGCGCCAGCAGCCAAGGACTAGTAGTCCGCACAGATACGCAGTATTTT
14 NA TRBJ2-2 TRBV5-1 NA CASTDPAGTGELFF TGCGCCAGCACGGATCCAGCGGGCACCGGGGAGCTGTTTTTT
15 TRBD1 TRBJ1-2 TRBV6-5 few CASRSHGQGDYGYTF TGTGCCAGCAGATCTCACGGACAGGGGGACTATGGCTACACCTTC
15 TRBD1 TRBJ2-5 TRBV18 NA CASSPDRGSVETLYF TGTGCCAGCTCACCGGACAGGGGGTCGGTGGAGACCCTGTACTTC
17 NA TRBJ2-7 TRBV11-1 NA CASEPREGAPGYNEQYF TGTGCCAGCGAACCCCGGGAGGGGGCTCCGGGGTACAATGAGCAGTACTTC
15 NA TRBJ1-5 TRBV6-6 NA CAGRPNRDSNQPQHF TGTGCCGGCAGGCCAAATCGGGATAGCAATCAGCCCCAGCATTTT
15 NA TRBJ1-2 TRBV27 NA CASSGNRGQYYGYTF TGTGCCAGCAGTGGAAACCGGGGCCAGTACTATGGCTACACCTTC
19 TRBD2 TRBJ2-1 TRBV7-9 NA CASSLGGGRAGGLPNEQFF TGTGCCAGCAGCTTAGGGGGGGGAAGAGCGGGGGGATTACCGAATGAGCAGTTCTTC
14 TRBD2 TRBJ2-7 TRBV20-1 NA CSARLAGVWNEQYF TGCAGTGCCCGACTAGCGGGTGTTTGGAATGAGCAGTACTTC
14 NA TRBJ2-7 TRBV29-1 NA CSGKATGSYNEQYF TGCAGCGGCAAAGCAACGGGATCCTACAATGAGCAGTACTTC
12 NA TRBJ2-7 TRBV7-9 NA CASSSGRTEEYF TGTGCCAGCAGCTCGGGGCGAACAGAGGAGTACTTC
14 NA TRBJ1-5 TRBV7-9 NA CAGSLSQGNQPQHF TGTGCCGGCAGCTTAAGCCAGGGCAATCAGCCCCAGCATTTT
14 NA TRBJ2-3 TRBV5-1 few CASNPGQDTDTQYF TGCGCCAGTAATCCGGGACAAGACACAGATACGCAGTATTTT
16 NA TRBJ2-7 TRBV7-3 NA CASSLRQGSSYNEQYF TGTGCCAGCAGCTTAAGGCAGGGGAGCTCCTACAATGAGCAGTACTTC
13 NA TRBJ2-3 TRBV27 few CASSTLHTVTQYF TGTGCCAGCAGTACTTTACACACCGTTACGCAGTATTTT